Ten or more counts support the clone carrying this TCR beta chain. Its antigen is unknown. The sample is drawn from a study of CD8 T cells in ankylosing spondylitis. Study-wide findings and caveats: Disease-linked clones were reportedly significantly enriched in matched ankylosing spondylitis synovial fluid. A motif of 7 to 9 highly homologous TCR beta variants was seen as apparently characteristic of ankylosing spondylitis blood.

Germline V gene sequence: CDR1 DFQATT, CDR2 SNEGSKA (reference sequence). The CDR3 extends over 16 amino acids. Trimming took 3 bases from V and 1 from J; bases not matched to a gene: 8. TCRdb re-derived calls from the 5' RACE reads in MiXCR, one entry per CDR3 protein. The sample yields under 150,000 distinct CDR3 sequences, 9.3% seen once. The chain carries TRBV20-1 and TRBJ2-2, with 7 nucleotides matching TRBD1. The source of this sequence is a male donor with ankylosing spondylitis or in good health (not recorded which). The specimen was blood, either unsorted or a sorted T cell fraction (not recorded which). The CDR3 nucleotides read TGCAGTGCTAGGCCGACCGGGACAGAGAACACCGGGGAGCTGTTTTTT. Its protein product is CSARPTGTENTGELFF.